Listed below are T cell receptor beta chains from one sample, sequenced in a study of CD8 T cells in ankylosing spondylitis. TCRdb re-called the 5' RACE reads through MiXCR, storing one row per CDR3 protein. The table shows 200,000 or so distinct CDR3 sequences, with 15% to 20% occurring only once. Material: blood, either unsorted or a sorted T cell fraction (not recorded which). These TCRs come from a male donor aged 10-35 years with ankylosing spondylitis or in good health (not recorded which). The CDR3 runs from the conserved cysteine through the conserved F or W. A D gene is named only where the DNA matches it firmly. The listing skips clone size in some rows; elsewhere it reads once, few, many or a size class.

clone_size | d_call | j_call | v_call | cdr3_nt | cdr3_aa
. | . | TRBJ2-4 | TRBV6-5 | TGTGCCAGCAGTTCCCCAGGCCGGGCCCGGAGGTACTTC | CASSSPGRARRYF
many | . | TRBJ2-1 | TRBV12-3/TRBV12-4 | TGTGCCAGCAGTTTAGAAGGGCTCTACAATGAGCAGTTCTTC | CASSLEGLYNEQFF
many | . | TRBJ2-7 | TRBV28 | TGTGCCAGCAGTTCTGACAGGCCCGCAACCTACGAGCAGTACTTC | CASSSDRPATYEQYF
many | TRBD1 | TRBJ2-5 | TRBV15 | TGTGCCACTACGGGACAGCAAAAAGAGACCCAGTACTTC | CATTGQQKETQYF
. | . | TRBJ1-5 | TRBV7-2 | TGTGCCAGCAGCGATCCGGGCACGTATAGCAATCAGCCCCAGCATTTT | CASSDPGTYSNQPQHF
. | . | TRBJ2-7 | TRBV9 | TGTGCCAGCAGCGACGGGGGGCGGGAGCAGTACTTC | CASSDGGREQYF
many | TRBD1 | TRBJ2-1 | TRBV25-1 | TGTGCCAGCAGTGAATGGAGGACAGGGTCGTTTGAGCAGTTCTTC | CASSEWRTGSFEQFF
many | . | TRBJ2-5 | TRBV7-9 | TGTGCCAGCAGCGTCGACTGGGAGACCCAGTACTTC | CASSVDWETQYF
many | TRBD1 | TRBJ1-6 | TRBV12-3/TRBV12-4 | TGTGCCTCCCAGAGGGGGCGGGGGAGTTCCTATAATTCACCCCTCCACTTT | CASQRGRGSSYNSPLHF
many | . | TRBJ2-2 | TRBV5-1 | TGCGCCAGCAGCTTGGATGGGCCCGCGAACACCGGGGAGCTGTTTTTT | CASSLDGPANTGELFF
few | . | TRBJ2-7 | TRBV29-1 | TGCAGCGTTGATCCCGCAGGGAGGCACGAGCAGTACTTC | CSVDPAGRHEQYF
many | . | TRBJ2-1 | TRBV3-1 | TGTGCCAGCAGCCACCCCCGGACGGATTACAATGAGCAGTTCTTC | CASSHPRTDYNEQFF
. | . | TRBJ2-1 | TRBV20-1 | TGCAGTGCTAGAGATGCAGGGGAAAGGTATGAGCAGTTCTTC | CSARDAGERYEQFF
many | . | TRBJ2-3 | TRBV12-3/TRBV12-4 | TGTGCCAGCAGGTCAGATACGCAGTATTTT | CASRSDTQYF
many | . | TRBJ1-4 | TRBV24-1 | TGTGCCACCAGTGATCCGGGACTGGTTGAGGAACTGTTTTTT | CATSDPGLVEELFF
few | . | TRBJ2-2 | TRBV30 | TGTGCCTGGAGGGCAGGCGCGAACACCGGGGAGCTGTTTTTT | CAWRAGANTGELFF
many | . | TRBJ2-1 | TRBV7-2 | TGTGCCAGCAGCTTAAAGGGACTCGCCAATGAGCAGTTCTTC | CASSLKGLANEQFF
many | TRBD1 | TRBJ1-2 | TRBV7-9 | TGTGCCAGCAGCTTAGGGACAGGGGTAGATGGCTACACCTTC | CASSLGTGVDGYTF
many | TRBD2 | TRBJ2-1 | TRBV5-1 | TGCGCCAGCAGCTCGGAAACTTTGGGACTAGCGGGAAACAATGAGCAGTTCTTC | CASSSETLGLAGNNEQFF
many | TRBD2 | TRBJ2-1 | TRBV2 | TGTGCCAGCAGTGATGGGTTAGCGGGAGGGTCGCTTCCGATCTACAATGAGCAGTTCTTC | CASSDGLAGGSLPIYNEQFF
. | . | TRBJ2-5 | TRBV12-3/TRBV12-4 | TGTGCCAGCAGTCTGGATCGAGTACAAGAGACCCAGTACTTC | CASSLDRVQETQYF
many | . | TRBJ1-5 | TRBV4-1 | TGCGCCAGCAGCCCCGGACTCAAGCGAGGTCAGCCCCAGCATTTT | CASSPGLKRGQPQHF
many | TRBD1 | TRBJ2-4 | TRBV28 | TGTGCCAGCAGTTTTCGGGACAGTAGAGCCAAAAACATTCAGTACTTC | CASSFRDSRAKNIQYF
many | . | TRBJ2-3 | TRBV7-9 | TGTGCCAGCAGCTCGACTACAGATACGCAGTATTTT | CASSSTTDTQYF
many | . | TRBJ1-6 | TRBV28 | TGTGCCAGCAGTTCCCCAGGATTCGGCAATTCACCCCTCCACTTT | CASSSPGFGNSPLHF
many | . | TRBJ1-1 | TRBV14 | TGTGCCAGCAGCCCTTGGCCTGAAGCTTTCTTT | CASSPWPEAFF
many | . | TRBJ2-2 | TRBV21-1 | TGTGCCAGCTACGGGGGTAGCGGGAGGGTGGACACCGGGGAGCTGTTTTTT | CASYGGSGRVDTGELFF
many | . | TRBJ2-2 | TRBV7-3 | TGTGCCAGCGGGCGCCTCGGGGTGGACACCGGGGAGCTGTTTTTT | CASGRLGVDTGELFF
. | . | TRBJ1-3 | TRBV20-1 | TGCAGTGCTAGTGGACAGAGCTCCTCTGGAAACACCATATATTTT | CSASGQSSSGNTIYF
many | TRBD2 | TRBJ2-5 | TRBV5-1 | TGCGCCAGTAGAAGCGGGGGCCAAGAGACCCAGTACTTC | CASRSGGQETQYF
few | TRBD2 | TRBJ2-1 | TRBV20-1 | TGCAGTGCTGGACTAGCGTGGGGTTCCAATGAGCAGTTCTTC | CSAGLAWGSNEQFF
many | TRBD2 | TRBJ2-1 | TRBV12-3/TRBV12-4 | TGTGCCAGCAGTTTAGAATGGGGACTAGCGAGGAATGAGCAGTTCTTC | CASSLEWGLARNEQFF
many | TRBD2 | TRBJ2-1 | TRBV6-2/TRBV6-3 | TGTGCCAGCAGTTACTGGACTAGCGGCCACAATGAGCAGTTCTTC | CASSYWTSGHNEQFF